This T cell receptor beta chain was documented in a study of T-cell reconstitution after alpha-beta-depleted transplantation in children. Overall study results and limits: Several hundred rapidly expanded clones from non-depleted graft cells reportedly supplied alpha-beta T cells about two months post-transplant. Newly made T cells mostly supplied T-cell counts and diversity one year after transplant.

Preparation of the TCRbeta library was carried out with unique molecular identifiers. Each CDR3 protein gets one entry after TCRdb re-called the PCR reads with MiXCR. This sample yields a few hundred thousand distinct CDR3 sequences, of which approximately 12% are seen a single time; around 2.2% belongs to the top ten. Trimming pared 7 bases from V and 6 bases from J, leaving 25 bases between. Germline-derived CDR1 and CDR2 are DFQATT and SNEGSKA (reference sequence). The CDR3 is 16 amino acids. Remarks on this clonotype: Its antigen is not known.

This receptor was identified in a male patient younger than 18 who had a stem cell transplant for acute myeloid leukemia, so the T cells may come from the graft donor. Here the sequenced sample was PBMCs, mostly from graft donor cells, taken 360 days after TCRalphabeta/CD19-depleted stem cell transplant. The chain is built from TRBV20-1 and TRBJ2-1, with a tentative D call TRBD2 (5 bases). CDR3 amino acids: CSGSIHSGGGINEQFF. The DNA of the CDR3 is TGCAGTGGCTCGATACACAGTGGAGGTGGAATCAATGAGCAGTTCTTC.